This T cell receptor beta chain was sequenced for a study of cytomegalovirus exposure and HLA in healthy donors (dated by TCRdb to the late 2010s). For the study in its entirety: An earlier analysis of more than 550 of the donors reported 276 Gb of sequence data and 90 million to 120 million unique TCR beta sequences obtained from around 180 million T cells. Roughly 290 gigabases of sequencing data and around 85 million unique TCR sequences made up an early release that covered nearly 650 HLA-typed donors. Of the approximately 400 genotyped donors, 75% to 85% were placed in the genetic ancestry cluster associated with self-reported Caucasian donors. The study aimed to test whether cataloging public T cell receptors could reveal signatures of past pathogen exposure. The study used immunosequencing to profile the T cell repertoires of several hundred subjects and linked those repertoires to cytomegalovirus serostatus. A separate validation cohort of 100 to 150 different subjects was used in addition to the roughly 670-subject first cohort. The study combined high-throughput TCR immunosequencing, statistical association of individual TCRs with disease status, and machine learning to predict cytomegalovirus infection status. In a later analysis, previously published TCR beta repertoires from 666 donors were re-analyzed and high-resolution HLA genotyping was added so that TCR occurrence patterns could be studied. In the later analysis, no new phenotypic data were used to find candidate immune exposures; instead, reliance was placed on TCR beta sequences and their occurrence across donors. An earlier analysis of about 620 of the donors applied high-throughput TCR beta sequencing to assess whether each TCR beta V gene segment acted as functional or pseudogenic. Alongside the repertoire data, information on donor age, sex, ethnicity and CMV serostatus was compiled. Genome-wide SNP genotypes for about 65% of the 666 donors were used in a later genetic analysis, which treated that subset as a discovery cohort. All discovery cohort repertoires had been generated using a single sequencing platform. HLA typing covered class I and class II loci at four-digit resolution. The number of donors typed differed by locus, with about 629-630 for A, B, C, DRB1 and DQB1, 522 for DQA1, nearly 610 for DPA1, and roughly 450 for DPB1. Four to six DR-DQ haplotypes were handled as single units for association and clustering because linkage in the cohort was strong. Among several hundred genotyped donors of the cohort, an average of roughly 230,000 unique TCR beta nucleotide sequences was sequenced per donor, of which about 19% were non-productive. Points the paper makes about the study in general: The earlier analysis of almost 600 of the donors excluded 15 to 20 rarely observed V segments, including chromosome 9 orphons, because counts were too low. Compared with the roughly 700-donor mean, donors in an Asian-associated ancestry cluster had fewer N-insertions in productive TCRs, according to a later genetic analysis. A further reported finding was that TCR beta sequences accurately predicted the HLA-A and HLA-B alleles for most subjects in the first cohort. V-gene and J-gene trimming of TCR beta chains was associated with a missense DCLRE1C variant in a later genetic analysis, and the association was replicated in an independent cohort. Most CMV-associated TCR beta chains appeared to be HLA-restricted in a later analysis, and the HLA associations seemed to be driven largely by CMV exposure. In a later analysis, HLA-associated TCR beta chains showed more clonal expansion and lower generation probabilities than non-associated chains that were equally common. For the cohort, immune exposure information was limited to CMV serostatus. Only TCR beta chains were sequenced in this cohort, and the absence of alpha or paired-chain data limited detectable features. When HLA alleles, especially DR and DQ, strongly co-occurred, attributing TCR associations to individual alleles was difficult. Because some donors lacked HLA typing at each locus, the association tests relied only on the typed subset. The 87-base-pair reads could not distinguish some IMGT-functional V segments, including TRBV6-2 and TRBV6-3, so those segments were excluded. In a later analysis, some 17,000 TCR beta sequences were associated with specific HLA alleles at a false discovery rate of 0.05. The study gave a list of 150 to 200 TCR beta chains associated with cytomegalovirus. In an earlier analysis of 587 of the donors, most TCR beta V segments were observed in productive rearrangements about 87% or about 30% of the time, broadly matching IMGT annotations. The authors suggested that the approach could potentially be generalized to other disease states and immunological phenotypes. A later analysis found that TCR association rates varied across HLA loci, with DRB1 alleles showing the most associated TCRs and HLA-C alleles the fewest. Cytomegalovirus status was reported to be diagnosed by the classifier with high specificity and sensitivity in both the original and validation cohorts. A cluster of highly shared sequence variants was judged likely to be a technical artifact of the sequencing pipeline. Linkage disequilibrium might explain the correlated functional status among segregating V segments, but an unknown experimental factor could not be ruled out. Several of the top co-occurrence clusters appeared to be linked to parvovirus B19, influenza, CMV and Epstein-Barr virus, according to a later analysis. Most TCR sequences were seen in very few donors, while some public TCRs were found in many individuals. Sequencing depth was assumed to be roughly uniform across donors in the presence/absence analyses, though that assumption may not hold. In vitro tests confirmed that a few of the cytomegalovirus-associated TCR beta chains recognize cytomegalovirus antigens.

The method was the immunoSEQ multiplex PCR assay. For the multiplex PCR, a mixture combining 60 forward primers for TCR Vbeta segments and 13 reverse primers for TCR Jbeta segments was used. The CDR3 region of rearranged TCR beta genes was amplified from genomic DNA by a multiplex PCR assay. The amplified TCR beta libraries were sequenced on the Illumina HiSeq System as 87-base-pair reads. Per the original workflow: A later analysis counted tens of millions of unique TCR beta chains across the 666 repertoires, and some 11 million of these chains were shared by at least two donors. To remove PCR and sequencing errors, raw reads were error-corrected and collapsed into unique sequences using a nearest-neighbor algorithm that merged closely related sequences. V, D and J gene segments were assigned by aligning CDR3 sequences to IMGT reference sequences. Each retained sequence needed at least a six-nucleotide match to both a V gene segment and a J gene segment. Rearrangements were classified as productive when the CDR3 lacked stop codons and remained in frame with V and J, and all other rearrangements were classified as non-productive. CDR3 was defined according to IMGT convention as the region running from the second conserved V-encoded cysteine to the conserved J-encoded phenylalanine. The earlier analysis of 550 to 650 of the donors excluded any sequence lacking an unambiguous match to a single V gene segment. An earlier analysis of a few hundred of the donors classified V segments as functional when productive rearrangements were above 56.7% and as segregating when the standard deviation between donors was above 5%. A statistical classification framework was developed to diagnose cytomegalovirus status using the catalog of TCR beta chain sequences. In a later analysis, TCR nucleotide sequences were compared against IMGT/GENE-DB human TR gene sequences so that V and J genes could be assigned. A later analysis assigned CDR3 sequences and most-parsimonious VDJ recombination scenarios with the TCRdist pipeline. In a later analysis, each TCR beta chain was defined by its CDR3 amino acid sequence together with its V-gene family, and reads lacking a unique V-gene family were excluded. As a way to deal with suspected cross-contamination and a sequencing artifact, a later analysis dropped 450 to 700 nucleotide sequences that were highly shared and had low generation probability. In a later analysis, a clonal expansion index was calculated for each public chain from normalized within-repertoire ranks of inferred template counts. In a later analysis, generation probabilities were computed using a VDJ recombination model fitted to out-of-frame rearrangements, and the results were checked against IGoR. Hypergeometric tests were used in a later analysis to score TCR-TCR, TCR-HLA and TCR-CMV co-occurrence, with a repertoire-size bias correction applied to the TCR pairs. False discovery rates were estimated in a later analysis by permuting HLA or CMV assignments 20 times. In a later analysis, co-occurring TCRs were grouped with DBSCAN, and TCRdist sequence similarity was added when clustering was performed within HLA-allele-positive subsets. For co-occurrence clustering, repertoires with fewer than 30,000 or more than 120,000 public chains were excluded, along with roughly five repertoires with anomalous nucleotide sharing. What TCRdb holds here is the immuneACCESS table cut down to in-frame rearrangements. Part of the clones is not present; checked against another copy, under half of the missing clones reflect an unresolved V gene, and the others are unexplained. Clone size and V and J calls were adopted from that table, with D and trimming inferred from the DNA. This sample is represented by 150,000 to 200,000 clones; roughly four fifths of them were singletons. The ten top clones hold roughly 1.5% of the sample.

The cohort consisted of 600 or so healthy bone marrow donors. At the time of sampling, all cohort members were nominally healthy, though unrecorded immune exposures were likely present. The donor tested CMV seronegative and was one of the 352 seronegative cohort members. A peripheral blood sample was collected from each donor, and TCR beta sequencing was performed on peripheral blood mononuclear cells. The Qiagen DNeasy Blood Extraction Kit was used to extract genomic DNA from the blood cell samples. Regarding this clone: There is no known antigen for this receptor. Base qualities are not recorded, but no much larger clone differs from it by a single base.

Trimming takes 4 bases off V and 2 bases off J; junction bases not matched to a gene: 11. The cysteine opens and the phenylalanine closes a CDR3 of 17 amino acids. Only CDR3 DNA is held: 51 bases, read in frame from base 1. CDR1 is given as SEHNR and CDR2 as FQNEAQ, both from the germline V gene (reference sequence). What was sequenced was PBMCs. This receptor was obtained from a woman between 18 and 29 years old in good health and CMV-seronegative. The rearranged segments are TRBV7-9 and TRBJ2-1, and TRBD2 matches 7 of the central bases. The sequenced DNA is TGTGCCAGCAGCTATAGGGTTGGGGAGGGTACCTACAATGAGCAGTTCTTC. Its translation reads: CASSYRVGEGTYNEQFF.